Shown below are 2 T cell receptor beta chains from a single sample sequenced in a study of OX40 agonist ivuxolimab in advanced cancers. Clones were sequenced by immunoSEQ multiplex PCR, and TCRdb holds only the in-frame ones, with some missing. The sample records fewer than 15,000 clones, roughly 87% being singletons. Sequencing was performed on CD4+ or CD8+ T cells sorted from blood, taken in a trial of the OX40 agonist ivuxolimab. These receptors all come from an adult with an advanced solid tumor such as melanoma, head and neck, liver or kidney cancer.

This sequence joins TRBV27 and TRBJ2-1; 8 bases line up with TRBD1. Trimming cost V 4 bases and J 0 bases; bases outside gene matches: 8. The CDR3 covers 17 residues. Looked up from germline, CDR1 is MNHEY and CDR2 is SMNVEV (reference sequence). The CDR3 region has the DNA TGTGCCAGCAGTTATGGACAGGGTGGAGGCTCCTACAATGAGCAGTTCTTC. Amino acid sequence: CASSYGQGGGSYNEQFF.

CDR3 sequence reads: CASISTGPMRAYGYTF. The CDR3 nucleotides read TGTGCCAGCATTTCGACAGGGCCTATGAGGGCGTATGGCTACACCTTC. V is TRBV6-6 and J is TRBJ1-2, with TRBD1 matching 7 bases. V lost 7 bases, J lost 5 bases, and 16 bases stayed unmatched. CDR3 length equals 16 residues. Looked up from germline, CDR1 is MNHNY and CDR2 is SVGAGI (reference sequence).